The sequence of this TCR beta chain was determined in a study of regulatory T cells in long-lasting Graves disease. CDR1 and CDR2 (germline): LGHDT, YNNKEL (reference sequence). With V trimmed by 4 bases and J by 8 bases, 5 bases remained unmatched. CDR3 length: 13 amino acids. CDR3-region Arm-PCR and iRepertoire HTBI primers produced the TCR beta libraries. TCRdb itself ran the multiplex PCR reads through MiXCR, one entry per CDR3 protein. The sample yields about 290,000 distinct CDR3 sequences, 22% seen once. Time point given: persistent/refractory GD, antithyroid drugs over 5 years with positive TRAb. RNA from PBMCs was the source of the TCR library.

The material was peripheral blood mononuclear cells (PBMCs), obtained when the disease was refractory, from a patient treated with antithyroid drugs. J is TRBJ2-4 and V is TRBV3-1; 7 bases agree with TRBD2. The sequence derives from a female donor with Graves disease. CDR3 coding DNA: TGTGCCAGCAGCCGAGGACTAGACGACATTCAGTACTTC. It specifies CASSRGLDDIQYF. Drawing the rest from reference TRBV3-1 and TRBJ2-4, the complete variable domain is DTAVSQTPKYLVTQMGNDKSIKCEQNLGHDTMYWYKQDSKKFLKIMFSYNNKELIINETVPNRFSPKSPDKAHLNLHINSLELGDSAVYFCASSRGLDDIQYFGAGTRLSVL.